Given below is one T cell receptor (beta chain) in context. These data are taken from a study of blood T cells in healthy people across ages. The CDR3 totals 14 residues. Between the trimmed V and J ends, which lost 8 bases and 7 bases, there was a span of 18 bases. Germline-derived CDR1 and CDR2 are MNHNS and SASEGT. A second PCR, run for roughly 7 to 11 cycles, used a sample-barcoded 5' primer plus a J-beta primer mix. MiXCR was run by TCRdb on the 5' RACE reads, yielding one entry per CDR3 protein. The repertoire holds 800,000 to 1,300,000 distinct CDR3 sequences, with approximately 25% as singletons. The sample was also linked to a second study, of T cells of mothers and their children. That source adds: Similar effects of thymic selection on TCR recombination output were recorded in related and unrelated pairs.

Material for sequencing was blood. The V gene is TRBV6-1, the J gene TRBJ2-1; D could derive from TRBD1 or TRBD2 (6 bases each). This receptor was obtained from a girl between 2 and 10 years old in good health. CDR3 sequence reads: CASGIGGARNEQFF. CDR3 nucleotides: TGTGCCAGCGGTATCGGGGGCGCACGGAATGAGCAGTTCTTC.